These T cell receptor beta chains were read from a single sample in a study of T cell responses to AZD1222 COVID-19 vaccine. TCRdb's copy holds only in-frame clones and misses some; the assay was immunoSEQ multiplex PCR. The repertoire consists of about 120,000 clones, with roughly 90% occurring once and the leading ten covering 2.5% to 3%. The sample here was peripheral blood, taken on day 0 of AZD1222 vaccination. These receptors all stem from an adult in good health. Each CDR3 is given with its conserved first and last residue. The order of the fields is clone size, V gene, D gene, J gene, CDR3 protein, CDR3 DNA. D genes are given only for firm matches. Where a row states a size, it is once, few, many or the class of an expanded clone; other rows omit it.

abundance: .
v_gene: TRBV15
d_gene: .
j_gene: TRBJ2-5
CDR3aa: CATSRDPARQETQYF
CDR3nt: TGTGCCACCAGCAGAGACCCAGCGCGACAAGAGACCCAGTACTTC

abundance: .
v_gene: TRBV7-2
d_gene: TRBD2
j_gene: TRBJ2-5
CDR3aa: CASRFRTSGKETQYF
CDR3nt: TGTGCCAGCAGATTCCGGACTAGCGGGAAAGAGACCCAGTACTTC

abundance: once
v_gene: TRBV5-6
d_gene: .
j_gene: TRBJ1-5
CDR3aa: CASSPSGVNQPQHF
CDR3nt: TGTGCCAGCAGCCCCTCGGGGGTCAATCAGCCCCAGCATTTT

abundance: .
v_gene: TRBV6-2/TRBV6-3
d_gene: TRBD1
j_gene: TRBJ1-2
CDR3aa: CASSRTGGQGYTF
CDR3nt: TGTGCCAGCAGTCGAACAGGGGGCCAAGGCTACACCTTC

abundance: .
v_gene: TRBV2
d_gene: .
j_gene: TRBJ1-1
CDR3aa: CASSELGLPVTYMNTEAFF
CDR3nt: TGTGCCAGCAGTGAACTAGGCCTACCCGTTACTTACATGAACACTGAAGCTTTCTTT

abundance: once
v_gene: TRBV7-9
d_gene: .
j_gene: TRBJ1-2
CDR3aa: CASSLYSGRDYGYTF
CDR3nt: TGTGCCAGCAGCCTATACAGCGGGCGGGACTATGGCTACACCTTC

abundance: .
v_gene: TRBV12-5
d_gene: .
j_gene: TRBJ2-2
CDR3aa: CASGPTPGELFF
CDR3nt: TGTGCTAGTGGTCCCACGCCCGGGGAGCTGTTTTTT

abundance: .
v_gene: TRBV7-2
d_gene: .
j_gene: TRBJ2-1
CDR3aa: CASSLDSRGWGEQFF
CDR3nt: TGTGCCAGCAGCTTAGATTCCAGGGGCTGGGGTGAGCAGTTCTTC

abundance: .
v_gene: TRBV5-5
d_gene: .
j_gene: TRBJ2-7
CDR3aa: CASSFQTAYEQYF
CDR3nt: TGTGCCAGCAGCTTTCAGACCGCCTACGAGCAGTACTTC

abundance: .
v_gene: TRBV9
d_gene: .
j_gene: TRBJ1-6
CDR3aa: CASSTRQPNSPLHF
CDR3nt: TGTGCCAGCAGCACCCGACAGCCTAATTCACCCCTCCACTTT

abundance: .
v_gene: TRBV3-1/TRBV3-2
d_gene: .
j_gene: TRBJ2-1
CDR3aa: CASSQARQNEQFF
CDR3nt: TGTGCCAGCAGCCAGGCTAGGCAGAATGAGCAGTTCTTC

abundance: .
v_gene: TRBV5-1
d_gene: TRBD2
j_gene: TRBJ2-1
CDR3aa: CASSSGLAGGPGEQFF
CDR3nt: TGCGCCAGCAGCTCGGGACTAGCGGGAGGGCCGGGTGAGCAGTTCTTC

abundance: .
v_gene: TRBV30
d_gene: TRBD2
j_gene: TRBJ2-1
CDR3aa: CAWSAGLAGVYGEQFF
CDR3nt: TGTGCCTGGAGTGCTGGACTAGCGGGAGTCTATGGTGAGCAGTTCTTC

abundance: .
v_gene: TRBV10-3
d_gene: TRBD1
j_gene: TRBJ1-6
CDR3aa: CAISTGGTSPLHF
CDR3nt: TGTGCCATCAGTACAGGGGGCACTTCACCCCTCCACTTT

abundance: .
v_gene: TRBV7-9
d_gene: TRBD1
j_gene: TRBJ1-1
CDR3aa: CASSLVLQGAEAFF
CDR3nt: TGTGCCAGCAGCTTAGTGTTACAGGGGGCCGAAGCTTTCTTT

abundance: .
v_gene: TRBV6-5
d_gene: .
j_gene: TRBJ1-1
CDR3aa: CASSYSLNTEAFF
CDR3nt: TGTGCCAGCAGTTATAGCCTGAACACTGAAGCTTTCTTT

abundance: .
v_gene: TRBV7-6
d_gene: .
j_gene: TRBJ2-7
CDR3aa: CASSLDIAESSYEQYF
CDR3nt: TGTGCCAGCAGCCTGGATATAGCGGAAAGCTCCTACGAGCAGTACTTC

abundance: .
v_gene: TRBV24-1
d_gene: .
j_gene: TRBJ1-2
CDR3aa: CATSRLNYGYTF
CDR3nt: TGTGCCACCAGTCGACTTAACTATGGCTACACCTTC

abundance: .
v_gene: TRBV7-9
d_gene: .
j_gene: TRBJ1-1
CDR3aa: CASTSVGRGTTEAFF
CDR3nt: TGTGCCAGCACCTCCGTGGGGAGGGGGACGACTGAAGCTTTCTTT

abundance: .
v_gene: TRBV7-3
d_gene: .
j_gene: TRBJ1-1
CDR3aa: CASSLGPTGSTFF
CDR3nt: TGTGCCAGCAGCTTGGGGCCAACAGGGTCTACTTTCTTT

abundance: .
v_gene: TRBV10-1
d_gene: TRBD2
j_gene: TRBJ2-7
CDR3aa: CASSAGGDEQYF
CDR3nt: TGCGCCAGTTCAGCGGGAGGAGACGAGCAGTACTTC

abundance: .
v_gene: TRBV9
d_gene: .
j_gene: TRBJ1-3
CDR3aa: CASSVEVSTGGNTIYF
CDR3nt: TGTGCCAGCAGCGTAGAGGTCTCAACGGGGGGAAACACCATATATTTT

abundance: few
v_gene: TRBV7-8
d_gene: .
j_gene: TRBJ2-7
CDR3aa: CASSFKGGTLTYEQYF
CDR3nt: TGTGCCAGCAGCTTCAAGGGGGGGACCCTAACCTACGAGCAGTACTTC

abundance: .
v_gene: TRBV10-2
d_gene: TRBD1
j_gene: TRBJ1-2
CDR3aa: CASTPPTGDYGYTF
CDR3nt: TGCGCCAGCACGCCACCGACAGGGGACTATGGCTACACCTTC

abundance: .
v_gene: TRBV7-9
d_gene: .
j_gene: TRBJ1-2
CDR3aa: CASRGVVGDGYTF
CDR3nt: TGTGCCAGCAGGGGGGTCGTCGGGGACGGCTACACCTTC

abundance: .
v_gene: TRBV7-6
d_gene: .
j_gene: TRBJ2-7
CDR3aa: CASSPNRGRGEQYF
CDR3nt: TGTGCCAGCAGCCCGAATAGGGGTAGGGGCGAGCAGTACTTC

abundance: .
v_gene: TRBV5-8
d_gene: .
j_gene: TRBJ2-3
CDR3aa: CASSLAMSTWADTQYF
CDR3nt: TGTGCCAGCAGCTTGGCTATGTCTACGTGGGCAGATACGCAGTATTTT

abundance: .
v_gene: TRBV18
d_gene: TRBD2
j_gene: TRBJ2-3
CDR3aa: CASSSRVAGDVYTQYF
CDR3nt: TGTGCCAGCTCATCGCGGGTAGCGGGAGATGTATATACGCAGTATTTT

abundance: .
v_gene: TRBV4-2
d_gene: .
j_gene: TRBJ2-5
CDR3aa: CASSQGGTGDETQYF
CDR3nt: TGTGCCAGCAGCCAAGGGGGGACGGGGGACGAGACCCAGTACTTC

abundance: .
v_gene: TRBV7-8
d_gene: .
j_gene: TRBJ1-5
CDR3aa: CASSFTDSNQPQHF
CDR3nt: TGTGCCAGCAGCTTCACTGATAGCAATCAGCCCCAGCATTTT

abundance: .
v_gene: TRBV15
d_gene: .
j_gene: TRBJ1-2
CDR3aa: CATSRGDGLYGYTF
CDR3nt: TGTGCCACCAGCAGAGGGGACGGACTCTATGGCTACACCTTC

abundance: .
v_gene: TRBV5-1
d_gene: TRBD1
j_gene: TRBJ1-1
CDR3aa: CASSLPKGAQRQDTEAFF
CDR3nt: TGCGCCAGCAGCTTGCCTAAGGGGGCGCAAAGGCAAGACACTGAAGCTTTCTTT

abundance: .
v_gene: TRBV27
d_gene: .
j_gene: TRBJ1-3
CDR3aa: CASRSGVNTIYF
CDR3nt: TGTGCCAGCAGGTCGGGTGTGAACACCATATATTTT

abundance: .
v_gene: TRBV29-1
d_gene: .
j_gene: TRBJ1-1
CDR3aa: CSVAPTGAEAFF
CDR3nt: TGCAGCGTTGCCCCTACTGGCGCTGAAGCTTTCTTT

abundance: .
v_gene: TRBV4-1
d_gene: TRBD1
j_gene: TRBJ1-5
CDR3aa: CASSQEPQGGSNQPQHF
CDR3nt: TGCGCCAGCAGCCAAGAGCCCCAGGGGGGTAGCAATCAGCCCCAGCATTTT

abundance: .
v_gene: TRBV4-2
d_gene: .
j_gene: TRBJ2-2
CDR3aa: CASSQDSFVELFF
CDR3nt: TGTGCCAGCAGCCAAGATTCCTTCGTGGAGCTGTTTTTT

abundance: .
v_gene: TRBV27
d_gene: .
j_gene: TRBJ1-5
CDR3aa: CASSPTGYGNQPQHF
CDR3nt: TGTGCCAGCAGTCCAACAGGGTATGGCAATCAGCCCCAGCATTTT

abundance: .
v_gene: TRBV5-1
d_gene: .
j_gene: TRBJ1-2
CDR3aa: CASSSTLVGQSTNYGYTF
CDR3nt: TGCGCCAGCAGCTCAACCTTGGTAGGGCAATCGACTAACTATGGCTACACCTTC

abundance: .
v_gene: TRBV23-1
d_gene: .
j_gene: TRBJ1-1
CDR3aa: CASSPPFVGFDTEAFF
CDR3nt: TGCGCCAGCAGTCCCCCCTTCGTGGGGTTCGACACTGAAGCTTTCTTT

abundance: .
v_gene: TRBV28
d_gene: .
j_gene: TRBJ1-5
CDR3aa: CASSSTRPQHF
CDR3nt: TGTGCCAGCAGTTCCACTAGGCCCCAGCATTTT

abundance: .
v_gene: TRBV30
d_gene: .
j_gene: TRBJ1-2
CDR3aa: CALNVQGRGYTF
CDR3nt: TGTGCCTTAAACGTCCAGGGAAGAGGCTACACCTTC